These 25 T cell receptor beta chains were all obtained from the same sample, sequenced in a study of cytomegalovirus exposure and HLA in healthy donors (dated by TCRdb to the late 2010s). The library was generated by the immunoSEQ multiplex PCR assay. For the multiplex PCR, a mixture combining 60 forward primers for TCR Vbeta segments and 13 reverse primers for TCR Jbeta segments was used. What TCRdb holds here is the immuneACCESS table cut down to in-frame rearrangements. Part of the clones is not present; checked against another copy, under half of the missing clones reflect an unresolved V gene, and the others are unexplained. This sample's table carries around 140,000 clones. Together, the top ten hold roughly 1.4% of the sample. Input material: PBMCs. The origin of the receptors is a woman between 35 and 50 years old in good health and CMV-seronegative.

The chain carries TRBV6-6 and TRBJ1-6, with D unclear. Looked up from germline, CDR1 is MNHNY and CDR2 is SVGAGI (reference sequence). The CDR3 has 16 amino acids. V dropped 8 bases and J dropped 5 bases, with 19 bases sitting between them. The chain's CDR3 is CASSSPKKEDNSPLHF. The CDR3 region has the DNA TGTGCCAGCTCGAGTCCGAAAAAAGAAGATAATTCACCCCTCCACTTT.

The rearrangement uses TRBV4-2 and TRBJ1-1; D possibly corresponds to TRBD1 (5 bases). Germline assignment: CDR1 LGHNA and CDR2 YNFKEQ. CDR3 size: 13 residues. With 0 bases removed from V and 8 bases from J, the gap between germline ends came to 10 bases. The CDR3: CASSQDWGREAFF. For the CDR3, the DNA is TGTGCCAGCAGCCAAGATTGGGGCAGGGAAGCTTTCTTT.

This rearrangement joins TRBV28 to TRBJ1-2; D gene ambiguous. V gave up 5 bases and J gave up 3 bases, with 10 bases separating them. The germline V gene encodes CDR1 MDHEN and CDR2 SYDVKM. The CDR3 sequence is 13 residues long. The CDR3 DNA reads TGTGCCAGCAGTGCCCGCACTTACTATGGCTACACCTTC. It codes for CASSARTYYGYTF.

CDR3: CASSPQDIQGGNTEAFF. In DNA, the CDR3 is TGTGCCAGCTCACCCCAAGACATCCAGGGGGGAAACACTGAAGCTTTCTTT. This chain joins TRBV18 and TRBJ1-1; TRBD1 aligns across 7 bases. From germline, CDR1 is KGHSH and CDR2 LQKENI. The CDR3 is 17 residues long. The junction had 12 bases not matched to a gene; V was cut back by 3 bases and J by 2 bases.

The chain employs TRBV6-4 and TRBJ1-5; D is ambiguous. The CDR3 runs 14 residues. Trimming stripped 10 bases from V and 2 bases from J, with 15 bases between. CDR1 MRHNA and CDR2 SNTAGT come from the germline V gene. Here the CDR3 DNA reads TGTGCCACCTATGACCCGGGAGGCAATCAGCCCCAGCATTTT. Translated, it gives CATYDPGGNQPQHF.

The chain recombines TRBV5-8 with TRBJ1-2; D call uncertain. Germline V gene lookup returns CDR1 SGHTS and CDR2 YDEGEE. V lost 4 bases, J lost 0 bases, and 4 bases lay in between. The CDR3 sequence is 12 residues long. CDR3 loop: CASSASNYGYTF. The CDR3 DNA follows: TGTGCCAGCAGCGCGTCTAACTATGGCTACACCTTC.

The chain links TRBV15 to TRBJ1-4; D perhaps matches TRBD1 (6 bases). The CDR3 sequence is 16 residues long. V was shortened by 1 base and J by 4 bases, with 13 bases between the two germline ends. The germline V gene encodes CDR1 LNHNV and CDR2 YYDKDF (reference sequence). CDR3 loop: CATSRAGGAFNEKLFF. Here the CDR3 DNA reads TGTGCCACCAGCAGAGCTGGGGGCGCGTTTAATGAAAAACTGTTTTTT.

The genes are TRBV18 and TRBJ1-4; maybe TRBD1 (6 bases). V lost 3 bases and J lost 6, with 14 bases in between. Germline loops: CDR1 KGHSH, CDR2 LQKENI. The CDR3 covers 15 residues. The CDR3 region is CASSPLQGRHEKLFF. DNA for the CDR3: TGTGCCAGCTCACCTTTACAGGGACGTCATGAAAAACTGTTTTTT.

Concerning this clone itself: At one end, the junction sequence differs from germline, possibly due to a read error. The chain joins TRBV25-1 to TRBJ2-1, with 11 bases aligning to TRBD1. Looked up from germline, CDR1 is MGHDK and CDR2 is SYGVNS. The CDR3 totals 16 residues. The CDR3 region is CASSERGQGAYTEQFF. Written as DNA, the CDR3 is TGTGCCAGCAGTGAGCGAGGACAGGGGGCTTACACTGAGCAGTTCTTC. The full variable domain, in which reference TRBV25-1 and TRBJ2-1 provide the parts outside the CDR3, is EADIYQTPRYLVIGTGKKITLECSQTMGHDKMYWYQQDPGMELHLIHYSYGVNSTEKGDLSSESTVSRIRTEHFPLTLESARPSHTSQYLCASSERGQGAYTEQFFGPGTRLTVL.

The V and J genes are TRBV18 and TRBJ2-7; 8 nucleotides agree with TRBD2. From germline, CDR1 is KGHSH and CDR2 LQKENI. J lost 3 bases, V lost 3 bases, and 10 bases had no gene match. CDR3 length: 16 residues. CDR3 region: CASSPSGGIRVYEQYF. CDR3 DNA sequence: TGTGCCAGCTCACCTTCGGGGGGGATACGGGTCTACGAGCAGTACTTC.

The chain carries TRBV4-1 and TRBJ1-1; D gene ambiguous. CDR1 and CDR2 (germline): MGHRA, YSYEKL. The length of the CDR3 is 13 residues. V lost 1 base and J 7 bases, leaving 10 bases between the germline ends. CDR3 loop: CASSQVGGNEAFF. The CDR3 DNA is TGCGCCAGCAGCCAAGTAGGAGGGAATGAAGCTTTCTTT.

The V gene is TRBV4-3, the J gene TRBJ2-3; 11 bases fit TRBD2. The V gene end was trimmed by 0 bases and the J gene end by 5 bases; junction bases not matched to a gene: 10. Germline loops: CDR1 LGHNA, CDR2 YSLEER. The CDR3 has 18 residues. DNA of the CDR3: TGCGCCAGCAGCCAAGACGCGCCTAGCGGGGGGTTTTTAGATACGCAGTATTTT. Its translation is CASSQDAPSGGFLDTQYF.

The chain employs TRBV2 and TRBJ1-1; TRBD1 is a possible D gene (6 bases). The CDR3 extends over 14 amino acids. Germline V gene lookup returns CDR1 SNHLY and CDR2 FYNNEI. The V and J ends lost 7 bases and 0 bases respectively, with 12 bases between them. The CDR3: CASKIRDMNTEAFF. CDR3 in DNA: TGTGCCAGCAAGATCAGGGACATGAACACTGAAGCTTTCTTT.

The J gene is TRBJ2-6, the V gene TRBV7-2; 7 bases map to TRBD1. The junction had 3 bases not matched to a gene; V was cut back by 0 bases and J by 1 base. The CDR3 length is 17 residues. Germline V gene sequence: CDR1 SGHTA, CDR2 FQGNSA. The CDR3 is CASSLAGTVSGANVLTF. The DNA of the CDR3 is TGTGCCAGCAGCTTAGCCGGGACAGTGTCTGGGGCCAACGTCCTGACTTTC.

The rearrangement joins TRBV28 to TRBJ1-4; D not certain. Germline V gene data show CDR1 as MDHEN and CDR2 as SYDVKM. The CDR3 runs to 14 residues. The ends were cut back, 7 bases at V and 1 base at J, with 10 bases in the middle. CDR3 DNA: TGTGCCAGCAATCTTGCCGGAACTAATGAAAAACTGTTTTTT. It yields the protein CASNLAGTNEKLFF.

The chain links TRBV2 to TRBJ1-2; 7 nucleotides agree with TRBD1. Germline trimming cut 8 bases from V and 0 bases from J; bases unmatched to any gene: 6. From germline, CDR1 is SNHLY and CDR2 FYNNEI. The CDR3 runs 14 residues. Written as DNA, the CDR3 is TGTGCCAGCGGCCGGGACAGATCTAACTATGGCTACACCTTC. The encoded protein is CASGRDRSNYGYTF.

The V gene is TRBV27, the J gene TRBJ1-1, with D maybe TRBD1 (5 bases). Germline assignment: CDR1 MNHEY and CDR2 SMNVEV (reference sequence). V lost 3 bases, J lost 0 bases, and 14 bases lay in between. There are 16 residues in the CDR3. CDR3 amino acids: CASSLSLGLLNTEAFF. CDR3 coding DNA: TGTGCCAGCAGTTTGAGCTTGGGACTCCTGAACACTGAAGCTTTCTTT.

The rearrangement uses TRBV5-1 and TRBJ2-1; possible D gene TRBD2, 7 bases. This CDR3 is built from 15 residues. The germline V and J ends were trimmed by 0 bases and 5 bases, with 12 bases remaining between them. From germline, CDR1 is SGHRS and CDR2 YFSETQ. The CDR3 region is CASSLVGGADNEQFF. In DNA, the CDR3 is TGCGCCAGCAGCTTGGTTGGGGGGGCGGACAATGAGCAGTTCTTC.

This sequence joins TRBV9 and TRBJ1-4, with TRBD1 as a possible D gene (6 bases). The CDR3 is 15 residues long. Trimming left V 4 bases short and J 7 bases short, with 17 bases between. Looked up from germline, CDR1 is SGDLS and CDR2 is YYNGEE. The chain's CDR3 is CASSSVGGVGEKLFF. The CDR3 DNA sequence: TGTGCCAGCAGCTCAGTAGGGGGAGTAGGTGAAAAACTGTTTTTT.

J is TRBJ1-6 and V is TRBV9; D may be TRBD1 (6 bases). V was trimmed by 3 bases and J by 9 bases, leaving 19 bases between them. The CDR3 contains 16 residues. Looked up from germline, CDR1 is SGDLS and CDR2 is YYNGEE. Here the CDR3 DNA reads TGTGCCAGCAGCGGGTCCGGGACACCGCGGGTTTCACCCCTCCACTTT. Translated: CASSGSGTPRVSPLHF.

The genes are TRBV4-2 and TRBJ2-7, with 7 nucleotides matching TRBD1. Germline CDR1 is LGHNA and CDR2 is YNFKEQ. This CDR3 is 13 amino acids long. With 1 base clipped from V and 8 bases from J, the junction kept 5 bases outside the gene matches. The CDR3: CASSQGQGVKQYF. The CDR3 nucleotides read TGTGCCAGCAGCCAAGGGCAGGGGGTTAAGCAGTACTTC.

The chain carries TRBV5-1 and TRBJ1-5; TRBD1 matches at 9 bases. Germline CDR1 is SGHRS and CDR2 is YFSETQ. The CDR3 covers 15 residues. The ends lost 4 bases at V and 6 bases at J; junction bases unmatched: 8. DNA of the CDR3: TGCGCCAGCAGCCCACAGGGGGCGCGGGGTCAGCCCCAGCATTTT. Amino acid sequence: CASSPQGARGQPQHF. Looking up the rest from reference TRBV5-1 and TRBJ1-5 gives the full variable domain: KAGVTQTPRYLIKTRGQQVTLSCSPISGHRSVSWYQQTPGQGLQFLFEYFSETQRNKGNFPGRFSGRQFSNSRSEMNVSTLELGDSALYLCASSPQGARGQPQHFGDGTRLSIL.

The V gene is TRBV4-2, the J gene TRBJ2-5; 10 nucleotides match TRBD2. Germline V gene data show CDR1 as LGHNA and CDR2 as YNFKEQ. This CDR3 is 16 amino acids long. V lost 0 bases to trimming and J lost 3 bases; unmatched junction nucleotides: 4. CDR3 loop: CASSQDPSGGKETQYF. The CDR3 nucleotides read TGTGCCAGCAGCCAAGACCCTAGCGGGGGCAAAGAGACCCAGTACTTC.

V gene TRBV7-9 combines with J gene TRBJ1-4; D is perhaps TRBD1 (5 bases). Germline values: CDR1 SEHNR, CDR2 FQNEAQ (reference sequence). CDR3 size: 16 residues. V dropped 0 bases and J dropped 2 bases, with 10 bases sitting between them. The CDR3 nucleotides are TGTGCCAGCAGCTTAGCGGGGGGGAAGACTAATGAAAAACTGTTTTTT. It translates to CASSLAGGKTNEKLFF.

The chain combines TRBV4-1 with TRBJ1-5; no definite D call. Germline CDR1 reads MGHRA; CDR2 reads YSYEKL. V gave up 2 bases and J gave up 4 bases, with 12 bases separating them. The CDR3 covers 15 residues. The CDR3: CASSQPSFINQPQHF. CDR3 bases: TGCGCCAGCAGCCAACCAAGCTTTATAAATCAGCCCCAGCATTTT.